This T cell receptor beta chain was obtained from a study of T cells after yellow fever vaccination. Study at large: SMART-Seq v4 Ultra Low Input prepared libraries from low-cell fractions.

CDR1 is KGHDR, CDR2 SFDVKD, per germline. The ends were cut back, 5 bases at V and 8 bases at J, with 15 bases in the middle. CDR3 length: 14 amino acids. Regarding the study as a whole: Peak timing came faster in the weaker secondary response, day 5 versus 15.

In TCRdb, the 5' RACE reads were re-called with MiXCR into one record per CDR3 protein. This sample yields approximately 300,000 distinct CDR3 sequences, of which 8.5% to 9% are seen a single time; around 17% belongs to the top ten. As to this clonotype: Antigen: not known.

This chain connects TRBV24-1 to TRBJ2-1, with D possibly TRBD1 on 6 matching bases. Sequencing was performed on PBMCs, taken on the day of the first yellow fever vaccination. This receptor was obtained from a man in his late teens or twenties who received the YFV17D yellow fever vaccine. The CDR3 coding sequence is TGTGCCACCAGTGGGGACACGCTACGGGATGAGCAGTTCTTC. Protein product: CATSGDTLRDEQFF.